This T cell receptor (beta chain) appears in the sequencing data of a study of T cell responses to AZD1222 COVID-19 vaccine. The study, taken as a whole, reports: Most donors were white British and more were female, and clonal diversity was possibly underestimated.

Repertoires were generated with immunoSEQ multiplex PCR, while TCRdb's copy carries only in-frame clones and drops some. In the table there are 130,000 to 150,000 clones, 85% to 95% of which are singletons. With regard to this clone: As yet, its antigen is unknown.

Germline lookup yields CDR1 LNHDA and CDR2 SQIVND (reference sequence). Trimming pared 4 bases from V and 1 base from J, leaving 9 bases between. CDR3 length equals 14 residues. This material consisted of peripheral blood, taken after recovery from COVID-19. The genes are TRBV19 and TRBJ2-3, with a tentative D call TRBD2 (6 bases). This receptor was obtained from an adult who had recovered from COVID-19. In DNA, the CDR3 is TGTGCCAGTAGTACCGCTAGCGGCACAGATACGCAGTATTTT. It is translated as CASSTASGTDTQYF.